Listed here is a single TCR beta chain. Its matching antigen is unknown. The data were obtained in a study of T cell responses to AZD1222 COVID-19 vaccine. Notes on the study in general: CD4 TCRs associated with vaccination spanned spike, dominating at 160-218 and 743-854. Reports indicate that nearly half of spike-specific TCRs are directed at unmutated variant regions. Breadth and depth of Spike-specific TCRs rose after two AZD1222 doses.

Measured with immunoSEQ multiplex PCR; TCRdb has only the in-frame clones, and not every one. The table has approximately 150,000 clones, just over 90% seen once; the top ten hold around 4.5%. Sequenced material: peripheral blood, taken on day 0 of MenACWY control vaccination. The TCR sequence derives from an adult in good health.

CDR3 sequence (DNA): TGTGCCAGCAGTGTGGTGACTAGCGAGAATGAGCAGTTCTTC. Its translation: CASSVVTSENEQFF. The chain carries TRBV2 and TRBJ2-1, with 8 positions matching TRBD2. V lost 4 bases, J lost 7 bases, and 6 bases stayed unmatched. The germline V gene encodes CDR1 SNHLY and CDR2 FYNNEI. This CDR3 region has 14 residues.